This record concerns one TCR beta chain sequence. Profiling relied on immunoSEQ multiplex PCR, and the TCRdb table lists in-frame clones only, not all of them. The table includes approximately 10,000 clones, roughly 75% detected once. This specimen belongs to a study of chemoradiotherapy in HPV16-positive cancers. Germline lookup yields CDR1 SGHRS and CDR2 YFSETQ. V lost 0 bases and J 5 bases, leaving 8 bases between the germline ends. This CDR3 is 14 amino acids long. This TCR was recovered from a human donor with HPV-associated anogenital cancer. Collection took place from a patient who underwent chemoradiotherapy. The rearrangement uses TRBV5-1 and TRBJ1-4; D unresolved. The CDR3 loop is CASSLGSENEKLFF. The CDR3 coding sequence is TGCGCCAGCAGCTTGGGCAGTGAAAATGAAAAACTGTTTTTT. The complete variable domain, with remaining parts taken from reference TRBV5-1 and TRBJ1-4, reads KAGVTQTPRYLIKTRGQQVTLSCSPISGHRSVSWYQQTPGQGLQFLFEYFSETQRNKGNFPGRFSGRQFSNSRSEMNVSTLELGDSALYLCASSLGSENEKLFFGSGTQLSVL.